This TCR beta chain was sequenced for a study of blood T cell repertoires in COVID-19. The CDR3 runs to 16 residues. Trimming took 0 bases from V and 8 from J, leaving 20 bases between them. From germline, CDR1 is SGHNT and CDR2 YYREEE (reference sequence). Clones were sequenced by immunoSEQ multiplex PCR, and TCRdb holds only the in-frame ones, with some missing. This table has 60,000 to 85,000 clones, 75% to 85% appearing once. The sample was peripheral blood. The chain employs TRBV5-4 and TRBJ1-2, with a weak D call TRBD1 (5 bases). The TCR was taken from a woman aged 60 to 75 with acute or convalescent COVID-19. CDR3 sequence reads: CASSLAGGRKLEGYTF. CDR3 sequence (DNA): TGTGCCAGCAGCTTGGCGGGGGGACGGAAGTTGGAAGGCTACACCTTC.